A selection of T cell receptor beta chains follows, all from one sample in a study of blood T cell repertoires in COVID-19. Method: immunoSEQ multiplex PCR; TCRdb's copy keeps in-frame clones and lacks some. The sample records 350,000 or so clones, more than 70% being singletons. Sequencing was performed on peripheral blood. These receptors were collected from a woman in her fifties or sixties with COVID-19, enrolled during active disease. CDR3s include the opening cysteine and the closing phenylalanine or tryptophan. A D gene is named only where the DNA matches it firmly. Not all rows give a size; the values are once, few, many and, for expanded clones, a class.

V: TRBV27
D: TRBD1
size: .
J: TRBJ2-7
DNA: TGTGCCAGCAGTTTAAGAGGGGGACAGGGAAGGGACGAGCAGTACTTC
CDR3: CASSLRGGQGRDEQYF

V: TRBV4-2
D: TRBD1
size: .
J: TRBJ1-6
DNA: TGTGCCAGCAGCCCCCGGGGACAGAATTCTTCACCCCTCCACTTT
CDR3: CASSPRGQNSSPLHF

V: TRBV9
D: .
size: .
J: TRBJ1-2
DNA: TGTGCCAGCAGCGTTGGAGGGGATAACTATGGCTACACCTTC
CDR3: CASSVGGDNYGYTF

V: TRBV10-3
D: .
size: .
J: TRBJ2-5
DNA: TGTGCCATCAGTGGAGTATTACAAGAGACCCAGTACTTC
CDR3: CAISGVLQETQYF

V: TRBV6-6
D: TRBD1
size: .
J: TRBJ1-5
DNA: TGTGCCAGCAGTCCCCGAGGACAGGGTGATTCCCTCAATCAGCCCCAGCATTTT
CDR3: CASSPRGQGDSLNQPQHF

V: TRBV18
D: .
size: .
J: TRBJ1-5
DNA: TGTGCCAGCTCAACCCTACCTGGGGGCGATAGCAATCAGCCCCAGCATTTT
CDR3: CASSTLPGGDSNQPQHF

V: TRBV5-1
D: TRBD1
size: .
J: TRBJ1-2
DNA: TGCGCCAGCAGCTTGAGGGTCGACAGGGGGCGTTCGGGCTACACCTTC
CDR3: CASSLRVDRGRSGYTF

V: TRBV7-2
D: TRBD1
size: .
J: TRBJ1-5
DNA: TGTGCCAGCAGCTTTAAGGGACAGGGGGGCCAGCCCCAGCATTTT
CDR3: CASSFKGQGGQPQHF

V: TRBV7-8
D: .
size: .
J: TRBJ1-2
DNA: TGTGCCAGCAGCTTAGCAGGAGGCAGTTCCTACGGCTACACCTTC
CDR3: CASSLAGGSSYGYTF

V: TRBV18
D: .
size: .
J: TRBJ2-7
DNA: TGTGCCAGCTCACCTGCTACGGGGTACGAGCAGTACTTC
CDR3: CASSPATGYEQYF

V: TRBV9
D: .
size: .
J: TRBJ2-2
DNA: TGTGCCAGCAGCGTCTGGGACACCAACACCGGGGAGCTGTTTTTT
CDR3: CASSVWDTNTGELFF

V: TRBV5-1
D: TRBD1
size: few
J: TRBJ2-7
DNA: TGCGCCAGCAGCCTGGGACAGGGGGCCTACGAGCAGTACTTC
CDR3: CASSLGQGAYEQYF

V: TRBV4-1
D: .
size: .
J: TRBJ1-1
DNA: TGCGCCAGCAGCCGGGTCAGTGGGGCGTGGACTGAAGCTTTCTTT
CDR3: CASSRVSGAWTEAFF

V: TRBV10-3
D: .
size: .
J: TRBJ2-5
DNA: TGTGCCATCAGTGAGTCGATTGGGGGGAACCAAGAGACCCAGTACTTC
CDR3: CAISESIGGNQETQYF

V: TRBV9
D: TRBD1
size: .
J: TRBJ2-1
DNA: TGTGCCAGCAGCGGGGGGACAGGGGGTTCCTACAATGAGCAGTTCTTC
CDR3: CASSGGTGGSYNEQFF